The 31 T cell receptor beta chains below all came from one sample that was sequenced in a study of PD-1 blockade in classical Hodgkin lymphoma. Profiled with immunoSEQ multiplex PCR; TCRdb holds only in-frame clones, not every one. The table includes 2,000 or so clones, 85% detected once. Every patient relapsed after autologous stem cell transplantation, and brentuximab vedotin exposure varied. The specimen comprised peripheral blood mononuclear cells (PBMCs), sampled at baseline. The receptors originated from a human donor with classical Hodgkin lymphoma.

This clone was seen only once. The rearrangement uses TRBV27 and TRBJ2-7; D possibly matches TRBD1 or TRBD2 (5 bases each). The CDR3 covers 13 residues. Germline values: CDR1 MNHEY, CDR2 SMNVEV (reference sequence). V was cut by 6 bases and J by 2 bases, with 11 bases left in between. CDR3 in DNA: TGTGCCAGCAGCCCAGTGGGGGCCTACGAGCAGTACTTC. Translation: CASSPVGAYEQYF.

The CDR3 region has the DNA TGTGCCAGCAGTTTCGCGGGACCAAACTATGGCTACACCTTC. Encoded protein: CASSFAGPNYGYTF. This sequence joins TRBV27 and TRBJ1-2, with D perhaps TRBD1 (5 bases). The CDR3 runs to 14 residues. The V end lost 3 bases, the J end lost 2 bases, and 10 bases lay between the germline ends. Germline V CDR1 and CDR2: MNHEY, SMNVEV (reference sequence).

This clone was seen a single time. The rearrangement joins TRBV11-1 to TRBJ2-6, with unresolved D. V was shortened by 5 bases and J by 5 bases, with 13 bases between the two germline ends. Germline CDR1 reads SGHAT; CDR2 reads FQDESV (reference sequence). This CDR3 has 15 residues. The CDR3, as DNA: TGTGCCAGCAGCATGCGAGAAAGTCGGGCCAACGTCCTGACTTTC. Translation gives CASSMRESRANVLTF.

The V call is TRBV7-9, the J call TRBJ2-2; D is unclear. CDR3 length equals 17 residues. Germline loops: CDR1 SEHNR, CDR2 FQNEAQ (reference sequence). V lost 1 base and J lost 1, with 13 bases in between. As DNA, the CDR3 is TGTGCCAGCAGCTTAGGGAGACTTGGCTGGAACACCGGGGAGCTGTTTTTT. This encodes CASSLGRLGWNTGELFF.

This clone rates as large. The genes are TRBV5-5 and TRBJ2-7; D gene uncertain. The CDR3 has 13 amino acids. V lost 0 bases and J 4 bases, leaving 8 bases between the germline ends. Looked up from germline, CDR1 is SGHKS and CDR2 is YYEKEE (reference sequence). The CDR3 is CASSLETEYEQYF. The CDR3 DNA is TGTGCCAGCAGCTTGGAAACAGAATACGAGCAGTACTTC.

V gene TRBV5-5 combines with J gene TRBJ2-5; 7 nucleotides line up with TRBD2. The CDR3 is 16 amino acids. Germline V lookup: CDR1 SGHKS, CDR2 YYEKEE (reference sequence). V lost 4 bases to trimming and J lost 3 bases; unmatched junction nucleotides: 12. The CDR3 reads CASSLFRGREEETQYF. CDR3 bases: TGTGCCAGCAGCCTGTTTCGAGGGAGGGAGGAAGAGACCCAGTACTTC. Looking up the rest from reference TRBV5-5 and TRBJ2-5 gives the full variable domain: DAGVTQSPTHLIKTRGQQVTLRCSPISGHKSVSWYQQVLGQGPQFIFQYYEKEERGRGNFPDRFSARQFPNYSSELNVNALLLGDSALYLCASSLFRGREEETQYFGPGTRLLVL.

CDR3 region: CASSTLARETQYF. The CDR3 DNA reads TGTGCCAGCAGCACCCTAGCGAGGGAGACCCAGTACTTC. The rearrangement uses TRBV7-3 and TRBJ2-5, with D perhaps TRBD2 (6 bases). This CDR3 comprises 13 residues. The V end was cut by 5 bases, the J end by 5 bases, with 12 bases between. Germline V gene lookup returns CDR1 SGHTA and CDR2 FQGTGA. The full variable domain, completed using reference TRBV7-3 and TRBJ2-5, is GAGVSQTPSNKVTEKGKYVELRCDPISGHTALYWYRQSLGQGPEFLIYFQGTGAADDSGLPNDRFFAVRPEGSVSTLKIQRTERGDSAVYLCASSTLARETQYFGPGTRLLVL.

The rearrangement links TRBV2 to TRBJ2-3; D is perhaps TRBD2 (5 bases). The germline V gene encodes CDR1 SNHLY and CDR2 FYNNEI. Trimming stripped 2 bases from V and 3 bases from J, with 12 bases between. The CDR3 extends over 15 amino acids. The CDR3 sequence: CASSELGLATDTQYF. For the CDR3, the DNA is TGTGCCAGCAGTGAACTAGGGTTAGCGACAGATACGCAGTATTTT.

J is TRBJ2-5 and V is TRBV9; unclear D gene. V lost 2 bases and J lost 5, with 13 bases in between. CDR3 size: 14 residues. Germline loops: CDR1 SGDLS, CDR2 YYNGEE. The CDR3 nucleotides read TGTGCCAGCAGCGTTAAAGGCGGCGTCGAGACCCAGTACTTC. It specifies CASSVKGGVETQYF.

The chain couples TRBV11-2 to TRBJ2-5, with 7 bases that match TRBD1. The ends lost 3 bases at V and 3 bases at J; junction bases unmatched: 1. Germline values: CDR1 SGHAT, CDR2 FQNNGV. The CDR3 loop spans 13 amino acids. CDR3: CASSFGTEETQYF. DNA of the CDR3: TGTGCCAGCAGCTTCGGGACAGAAGAGACCCAGTACTTC.

The chain employs TRBV19 and TRBJ2-7; TRBD1 aligns across 7 bases. V was pared by 5 bases and J by 5 bases, with 6 bases of the junction left unmatched. This CDR3 has 13 residues. CDR1 is LNHDA and CDR2 is SQIVND in the germline V gene (reference sequence). The CDR3 DNA reads as TGTGCCAGTAGTCGGACAGGTTGGAACGAGCAGTACTTC. Translating it yields CASSRTGWNEQYF. Using reference TRBV19 and TRBJ2-7 for the parts outside the CDR3, the full variable domain is DGGITQSPKYLFRKEGQNVTLSCEQNLNHDAMYWYRQDPGQGLRLIYYSQIVNDFQKGDIAEGYSVSREKKESFPLTVTSAQKNPTAFYLCASSRTGWNEQYFGPGTRLTVT.

The chain has TRBV18 and TRBJ2-7; D is uncertain. V lost 3 bases to trimming and J lost 0 bases, with 6 bases between them. Germline CDR1 reads KGHSH; CDR2 reads LQKENI. The CDR3 runs 13 residues. The CDR3 DNA reads as TGTGCCAGCTCACCCTTGGTCTCCTACGAGCAGTACTTC. Translation: CASSPLVSYEQYF.

The chain has TRBV15 and TRBJ2-1; no reliable D call. Trimming pared 5 bases from V and 8 bases from J, leaving 22 bases between. The CDR3 is 16 amino acids. Germline lookup yields CDR1 LNHNV and CDR2 YYDKDF (reference sequence). DNA of the CDR3: TGTGCCACCAGCCACCCCACGCTGGGATGGGTCGATGAGCAGTTCTTC. It is translated as CATSHPTLGWVDEQFF.

This sequence joins TRBV7-9 and TRBJ2-1; TRBD2 matches at 12 bases. The CDR3 consists of 16 residues. V shed 4 bases, J shed 8 bases, and the junction held 9 bases outside the gene matches. Germline V gene sequence: CDR1 SEHNR, CDR2 FQNEAQ (reference sequence). CDR3: CASSSRLAGAEDEQFF. Written as DNA, the CDR3 is TGTGCCAGCAGCTCCAGACTAGCGGGAGCAGAAGATGAGCAGTTCTTC.

The gene calls are TRBV19 and TRBJ1-4; TRBD1 agrees at 9 bases. The CDR3 loop spans 17 amino acids. J lost 1 base, V lost 4 bases, and 7 bases had no gene match. CDR1 LNHDA and CDR2 SQIVND come from the germline V gene (reference sequence). The CDR3 here is CASSTLPGQGTNEKLFF. The CDR3 DNA reads as TGTGCCAGTAGTACTTTACCGGGACAGGGAACTAATGAAAAACTGTTTTTT.

The chain links TRBV20-1 to TRBJ1-2, with D unclear. Germline-derived CDR1 and CDR2 are DFQATT and SNEGSKA (reference sequence). The CDR3 has 11 amino acids. V lost 2 bases and J lost 13, with 14 bases in between. The DNA for the CDR3 is TGCAGTGCTAGAACCGGCAGCGTGGGCACCTTC. Translated, it gives CSARTGSVGTF.

The genes are TRBV7-2 and TRBJ1-1; D is uncertain. The CDR3 consists of 13 residues. Germline V gene sequence: CDR1 SGHTA, CDR2 FQGNSA. V gave up 1 base and J gave up 4 bases, with 7 bases separating them. This CDR3 is CASSLVRTTEAFF. The CDR3 bases are TGTGCCAGCAGCTTAGTCAGGACCACTGAAGCTTTCTTT.

This chain uses TRBV7-8 with TRBJ2-3; D is ambiguous. The germline gives CDR1 SGHVS, CDR2 FQNEAQ. Trimming pared 4 bases from V and 2 bases from J, leaving 13 bases between. This CDR3 region has 15 residues. This CDR3 reads CASSSGPMSTDTQYF. CDR3 nucleotide sequence: TGTGCCAGCAGCTCCGGACCCATGTCCACAGATACGCAGTATTTT. Drawing the rest from reference TRBV7-8 and TRBJ2-3, the complete variable domain is GAGVSQSPRYKVAKRGQDVALRCDPISGHVSLFWYQQALGQGPEFLTYFQNEAQLDKSGLPSDRFFAERPEGSVSTLKIQRTQQEDSAVYLCASSSGPMSTDTQYFGPGTRLTVL.

The chain has TRBV5-8 and TRBJ2-5; 10 nucleotides line up with TRBD1. Germline CDR1 SGHTS, CDR2 YDEGEE. The CDR3 sequence is 16 residues long. Trimming at V came to 3 bases and at J to 4 bases, leaving 9 bases not matched to a gene. The CDR3 DNA is TGTGCCAGCAGCTACAACCGGGACAGGGGTTTAGAGACCCAGTACTTC. Its protein is CASSYNRDRGLETQYF.

The chain recombines TRBV7-2 with TRBJ2-5; tentatively, D is TRBD1 (5 bases). Germline lookup yields CDR1 SGHTA and CDR2 FQGNSA. Between the trimmed V and J ends, which lost 5 bases and 5 bases, there was a span of 12 bases. The CDR3 has 13 residues. This CDR3 is CASSKGVRETQYF. CDR3 DNA sequence: TGTGCCAGCAGCAAAGGGGTCCGGGAGACCCAGTACTTC.

V is TRBV10-3 and J is TRBJ1-5, with TRBD1 identical over 8 bases. Germline V gene lookup returns CDR1 ENHRY and CDR2 SYGVKD. The junction had 4 bases not matched to a gene; V was cut back by 6 bases and J by 0 bases. The CDR3 consists of 15 residues. CDR3 amino acids: CAISADRGSNQPQHF. CDR3 DNA sequence: TGTGCCATCAGCGCCGACAGGGGTAGCAATCAGCCCCAGCATTTT.

This chain links TRBV29-1 with TRBJ1-3, with D unresolved. The germline gives CDR1 SQVTM, CDR2 ANQGSEA. Trimming shortened V by 5 bases and J by 8 bases, and 16 bases separated the two germline ends. The CDR3 is 13 amino acids. The DNA for the CDR3 is TGCAGCGTTACGCCCGACGGCGGAGACACCATATATTTT. It is translated as CSVTPDGGDTIYF.

This clone was detected only once. The V call is TRBV7-9, the J call TRBJ2-7, with no clear D. Trimming left V 0 bases short and J 3 bases short, with 9 bases between. Germline CDR1 SEHNR, CDR2 FQNEAQ (reference sequence). This CDR3 region has 14 residues. The CDR3 DNA reads as TGTGCCAGCAGCTTAGCGCACAGAGACTACGAGCAGTACTTC. It is translated as CASSLAHRDYEQYF. Combining the CDR3 with reference TRBV7-9 and TRBJ2-7 gives the whole variable domain DTGVSQNPRHKITKRGQNVTFRCDPISEHNRLYWYRQTLGQGPEFLTYFQNEAQLEKSRLLSDRFSAERPKGSFSTLEIQRTEQGDSAMYLCASSLAHRDYEQYFGPGTRLTVT.

The V and J genes are TRBV18 and TRBJ1-1; 8 bases match TRBD1. Per the germline V gene, CDR1 is KGHSH and CDR2 is LQKENI. Trimming took 6 bases from V and 11 from J; bases not matched to a gene: 11. This CDR3 region has 13 residues. The DNA for the CDR3 is TGTGCCAGCTCCCCGGACAGGGAGGTCCCGGCTTTCTTT. Its translation is CASSPDREVPAFF.

The chain links TRBV7-9 to TRBJ1-5, with 10 positions matching TRBD1. Germline CDR1 SEHNR, CDR2 FQNEAQ (reference sequence). CDR3 length: 15 residues. Unmatched junction bases numbered 7, after V lost 5 bases and J lost 6 bases. CDR3 sequence (DNA): TGTGCCAGCAGCCTCGGGACAGGGGAGGGTCAGCCCCAGCATTTT. Amino acids: CASSLGTGEGQPQHF. Using reference TRBV7-9 and TRBJ1-5 for the parts outside the CDR3, the full variable domain is DTGVSQNPRHKITKRGQNVTFRCDPISEHNRLYWYRQTLGQGPEFLTYFQNEAQLEKSRLLSDRFSAERPKGSFSTLEIQRTEQGDSAMYLCASSLGTGEGQPQHFGDGTRLSIL.

The chain joins TRBV19 to TRBJ2-3, with TRBD2 identical over 15 bases. Germline loops: CDR1 LNHDA, CDR2 SQIVND (reference sequence). V trimming: 3 bases; J trimming: 0 bases; junction bases outside the gene matches: 13. The CDR3 is 21 amino acids. As DNA, the CDR3 is TGTGCCAGTAGTATGCCCCCGGGACTAGCGGGGGGACCCTCTAGCACAGATACGCAGTATTTT. Its translation is CASSMPPGLAGGPSSTDTQYF. The variable domain in full, completed from reference TRBV19 and TRBJ2-3, reads DGGITQSPKYLFRKEGQNVTLSCEQNLNHDAMYWYRQDPGQGLRLIYYSQIVNDFQKGDIAEGYSVSREKKESFPLTVTSAQKNPTAFYLCASSMPPGLAGGPSSTDTQYFGPGTRLTVL.

This clone was detected once. The chain is built from TRBV18 and TRBJ2-7; possible D gene TRBD1, 7 bases. The germline V gene encodes CDR1 KGHSH and CDR2 LQKENI. The CDR3 loop spans 14 amino acids. Between the trimmed V and J ends, which lost 3 bases and 4 bases, there was a span of 13 bases. In DNA, the CDR3 is TGTGCCAGCTCACCGAGGACAGGACTATACGAGCAGTACTTC. Translated, it gives CASSPRTGLYEQYF.

As concerns this clone: Other DNA sequences in the same sample also yield this CDR3. As DNA, the CDR3 is TGCGCCAGCAGCTTAGACAGGGCTTACAATGAGCAGTTCTTC. Translation: CASSLDRAYNEQFF. This chain joins TRBV5-1 and TRBJ2-1, with 7 bases identical to TRBD1. This CDR3 has 14 amino acids. Germline V gene data show CDR1 as SGHRS and CDR2 as YFSETQ. V lost 2 bases, J lost 4 bases, and 3 bases stayed unmatched. The variable domain in full, completed from reference TRBV5-1 and TRBJ2-1, reads KAGVTQTPRYLIKTRGQQVTLSCSPISGHRSVSWYQQTPGQGLQFLFEYFSETQRNKGNFPGRFSGRQFSNSRSEMNVSTLELGDSALYLCASSLDRAYNEQFFGPGTRLTVL.

V gene TRBV5-8 combines with J gene TRBJ2-7; a weak D match, TRBD2 (5 bases). The CDR3 extends over 15 amino acids. V lost 0 bases, J lost 5 bases, and 15 bases lay in between. Germline loops: CDR1 SGHTS, CDR2 YDEGEE. CDR3 nucleotide sequence: TGTGCCAGCAGCTTGGAAGGGAGACTTTACCACGAGCAGTACTTC. Translation: CASSLEGRLYHEQYF.

This chain links TRBV4-3 with TRBJ2-7, with 13 bases identical to TRBD2. The ends lost 4 bases at V and 3 bases at J; junction bases unmatched: 3. This CDR3 spans 15 amino acids. CDR1 LGHNA and CDR2 YSLEER come from the germline V gene. The CDR3 here is CASSPWTSGGYEQYF. CDR3 DNA sequence: TGCGCCAGCAGCCCGTGGACTAGCGGGGGCTACGAGCAGTACTTC.

This clone was seen a single time. The chain recombines TRBV5-5 with TRBJ2-5; TRBD1 matches 7 bases. The CDR3 covers 15 residues. Trimming took 0 bases from V and 2 from J; bases not matched to a gene: 4. Germline assignment: CDR1 SGHKS and CDR2 YYEKEE (reference sequence). The CDR3 bases are TGTGCCAGCAGCTTGGTGGGGGACAGTCAAGAGACCCAGTACTTC. Translating gives CASSLVGDSQETQYF.